This is a list of T cell receptor beta chains from one sample in a study of graft-versus-host responses after intestinal transplantation. Some clones are missing from TCRdb's copy, which holds only in-frame ones; the method was immunoSEQ multiplex PCR. Of 80,000 to 95,000 clones detected, under 95% appear once; the ten largest clones hold 1.5% to 2.5%. What these receptors recognize is not known. The sample consisted of unstimulated CD8+ T cells sorted from spleen or lymph node cells, taken before intestinal transplant. Receptors originate from a human donor who received an intestinal transplant. The CDR3 runs from the conserved cysteine through the conserved F or W. A D gene is named only where the DNA matches it firmly. Not all rows give a size; the values are once, few, many and, for expanded clones, a class.

D	V	J	size	CDR3	DNA
.	TRBV4-3	TRBJ1-4	.	CASSQAASGNEKLFF	TGCGCCAGCAGCCAAGCGGCGAGCGGTAATGAAAAACTGTTTTTT
.	TRBV5-1	TRBJ1-1	.	CASSLNIKGGTEAFF	TGCGCCAGCAGCTTGAATATTAAAGGGGGCACTGAAGCTTTCTTT
.	TRBV6-1	TRBJ1-1	.	CASSEWEGEFDTEAFF	TGTGCCAGCAGTGAGTGGGAGGGGGAATTCGACACTGAAGCTTTCTTT
.	TRBV1	TRBJ1-4	.	CTSSQTTSTNEKLFF	TGCACCAGCAGCCAGACGACAAGTACAAATGAAAAACTGTTTTTT
TRBD1	TRBV13	TRBJ2-7	.	CASSSGQGAYEQYF	TGTGCCAGCAGCTCGGGACAGGGGGCCTACGAGCAGTACTTC
.	TRBV29-1	TRBJ1-2	.	CSVDHGYGYTF	TGCAGCGTTGATCACGGCTATGGCTACACCTTC
.	TRBV11-2	TRBJ2-7	.	CASGLQGYEQYF	TGTGCCAGCGGATTACAGGGCTACGAGCAGTACTTC
TRBD2	TRBV12-5	TRBJ2-2	once	CASGLTRTSEDTGELFF	TGTGCTAGTGGTTTAACGAGGACTAGCGAGGACACCGGGGAGCTGTTTTTT
TRBD1	TRBV11-2	TRBJ1-2	once	CASSYGQGYGYTF	TGTGCCAGCAGCTACGGACAGGGCTATGGCTACACCTTC
TRBD1	TRBV30	TRBJ1-1	.	CAWSVTEDRGAFF	TGTGCCTGGAGTGTAACGGAGGACAGGGGAGCTTTCTTT
TRBD1	TRBV7-8	TRBJ1-1	.	CASSFTGATNTEAFF	TGTGCCAGCAGCTTCACAGGGGCCACGAACACTGAAGCTTTCTTT
.	TRBV7-9	TRBJ2-7	.	CASSRATGTTYEQYF	TGTGCCAGCAGCCGAGCCACAGGGACGACTTACGAGCAGTACTTC
TRBD1	TRBV5-4	TRBJ2-1	.	CASSPDRGNLYNEQFF	TGTGCCAGCAGCCCGGACAGGGGGAATCTCTACAATGAGCAGTTCTTC
.	TRBV11-2	TRBJ2-3	.	CASSSWGSGTPSTDTQYF	TGTGCCAGCAGCTCTTGGGGTAGCGGAACCCCTAGCACAGATACGCAGTATTTT
.	TRBV15	TRBJ2-7	.	CATSTDGGGATYEQYF	TGTGCCACCAGCACCGATGGTGGCGGGGCAACCTACGAGCAGTACTTC
.	TRBV6-7	TRBJ1-1	.	CASSPVFGRKTKAFF	TGTGCCAGCAGTCCGGTGTTCGGTAGGAAAACTAAAGCTTTCTTT
.	TRBV29-1	TRBJ2-6	.	CSVEASGPPNSGANVLTF	TGCAGCGTTGAAGCGTCAGGGCCTCCTAACTCTGGGGCCAACGTCCTGACTTTC
.	TRBV9	TRBJ2-1	.	CASSVTGSSYNEQFF	TGTGCCAGCAGCGTCACAGGGAGTTCCTACAATGAGCAGTTCTTC
.	TRBV4-3	TRBJ2-1	few	CASSQDPTGNEQFF	TGCGCCAGCAGCCAAGACCCCACAGGGAATGAGCAGTTCTTC
.	TRBV9	TRBJ2-6	once	CASSVGTISSGANVLTF	TGTGCCAGCAGCGTCGGGACAATTAGCTCTGGGGCCAACGTCCTGACTTTC
.	TRBV13	TRBJ1-1	.	CASSPRMVPIGAFF	TGTGCCAGCAGCCCCCGCATGGTTCCCATCGGAGCTTTCTTT
TRBD1	TRBV29-1	TRBJ2-7	.	CSVGTGGEYEQYF	TGCAGCGTGGGGACAGGGGGAGAATACGAGCAGTACTTC
TRBD1	TRBV9	TRBJ1-1	.	CASSVGQGGTEAFF	TGTGCCAGCAGCGTAGGACAGGGGGGAACTGAAGCTTTCTTT
.	TRBV4-2	TRBJ2-1	.	CASSQAPPGAGEQFF	TGTGCCAGCAGCCAAGCTCCGCCCGGAGCAGGGGAGCAGTTCTTC
.	TRBV5-1	TRBJ2-5	.	CASRTDTQETQYF	TGCGCCAGCAGAACGGACACTCAAGAGACCCAGTACTTC
.	TRBV29-1	TRBJ2-3	.	CSVDLGADTQYF	TGCAGCGTTGATCTGGGAGCAGATACGCAGTATTTT
.	TRBV19	TRBJ1-2	.	CATFYGGNYGYTF	TGTGCCACCTTTTATGGGGGGAACTATGGCTACACCTTC
.	TRBV4-1	TRBJ1-1	.	CASTHGMGGEHGEAFF	TGCGCCAGCACCCACGGTATGGGGGGGGAACATGGTGAAGCTTTCTTT
.	TRBV29-1	TRBJ2-7	.	CSVAGRGSYEQYF	TGCAGCGTTGCAGGAAGGGGCTCCTACGAGCAGTACTTC
.	TRBV6-5	TRBJ2-7	.	CATTGTLPYEQYF	TGTGCCACGACCGGGACTCTTCCCTACGAGCAGTACTTC
.	TRBV4-3	TRBJ2-1	.	CASSQGTGSLGNEQFF	TGCGCCAGCAGCCAAGGTACAGGGTCACTGGGGAATGAGCAGTTCTTC
.	TRBV10-3	TRBJ2-1	few	CAISLGDTSYNEQFF	TGTGCCATCAGTCTTGGGGACACCTCCTACAATGAGCAGTTCTTC
TRBD1	TRBV19	TRBJ1-6	.	CASNSGQGISPLHF	TGTGCCAGTAATTCGGGACAGGGGATTTCACCCCTCCACTTT
.	TRBV27	TRBJ2-7	.	CASSTGIAYEQYF	TGTGCCAGCAGTACAGGGATAGCCTACGAGCAGTACTTC
.	TRBV7-9	TRBJ2-7	.	CASSLTPYEQYF	TGTGCCAGCAGCTTAACACCCTACGAGCAGTACTTC
.	TRBV9	TRBJ1-3	.	CASIPGRSSGNTIYF	TGTGCCAGCATCCCCGGCCGGAGCTCTGGAAACACCATATATTTT
TRBD1	TRBV4-3	TRBJ2-7	.	CASSQEQGAEQYF	TGCGCCAGCAGCCAAGAACAGGGGGCCGAGCAGTACTTC
TRBD1	TRBV2	TRBJ1-4	.	CASRTGVESEKLFF	TGTGCCAGTCGGACAGGAGTTGAGAGTGAAAAACTGTTTTTT
.	TRBV29-1	TRBJ2-2	few	CSVDRQADGELFF	TGCAGCGTAGACCGACAGGCCGACGGGGAGCTGTTTTTT
.	TRBV11-2	TRBJ1-2	.	CASSRGTDGYTF	TGTGCCAGCAGCCGGGGTACCGATGGCTACACCTTC
.	TRBV27	TRBJ1-2	.	CASRGIPGGGYTF	TGTGCCAGCAGGGGAATTCCAGGAGGAGGCTACACCTTC